Here is one TCR beta chain with its context. Trimming removed 0 bases from V and 7 bases from J, with 16 bases in between. The CDR3 has 15 amino acids. Germline V gene lookup returns CDR1 SGDLS and CDR2 YYNGEE. This record comes from a study of blood T cell repertoires in COVID-19. Study-level information: Acute and convalescent COVID-19 specimens originated in the United States, Italy and Spain. PBMCs, B-cell-depleted T cells, or T cells were the source of the cDNA or gDNA that made up the material.

Sequencing was performed with immunoSEQ multiplex PCR; in TCRdb, only in-frame clones are kept and a portion is missing. The sample lists hundreds of thousands of clones, roughly nine tenths occurring once. This chain joins TRBV9 and TRBJ1-2; D might be TRBD1 (5 bases). This TCR was sampled from a man in his sixties who had recovered from COVID-19. Sequenced sample: peripheral blood. The CDR3 here is CASSVEGQGGPGYTF. The CDR3 DNA is TGTGCCAGCAGCGTAGAGGGTCAGGGAGGCCCTGGCTACACCTTC.